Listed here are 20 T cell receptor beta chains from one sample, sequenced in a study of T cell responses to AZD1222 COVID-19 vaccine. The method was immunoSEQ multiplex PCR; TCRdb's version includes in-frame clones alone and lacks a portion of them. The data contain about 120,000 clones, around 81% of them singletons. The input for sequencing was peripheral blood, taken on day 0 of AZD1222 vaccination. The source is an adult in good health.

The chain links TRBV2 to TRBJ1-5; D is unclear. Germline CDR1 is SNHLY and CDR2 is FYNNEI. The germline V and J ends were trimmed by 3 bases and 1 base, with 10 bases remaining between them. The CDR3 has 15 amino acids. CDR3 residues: CASSDSSPSNQPQHF. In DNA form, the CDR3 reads TGTGCCAGCAGTGATTCATCACCCAGCAATCAGCCCCAGCATTTT.

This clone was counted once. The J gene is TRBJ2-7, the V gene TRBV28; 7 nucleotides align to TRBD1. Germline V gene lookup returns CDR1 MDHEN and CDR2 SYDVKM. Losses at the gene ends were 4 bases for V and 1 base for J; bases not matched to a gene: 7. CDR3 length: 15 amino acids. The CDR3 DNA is TGTGCCAGCAGTTCGGGACAGTTAGCATCCTACGAGCAGTACTTC. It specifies CASSSGQLASYEQYF.

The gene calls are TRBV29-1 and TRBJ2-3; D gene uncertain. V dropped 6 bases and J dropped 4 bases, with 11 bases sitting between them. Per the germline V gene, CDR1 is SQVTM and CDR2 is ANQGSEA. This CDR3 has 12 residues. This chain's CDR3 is CSVVPEADTQYF. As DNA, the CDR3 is TGCAGCGTCGTTCCTGAGGCAGATACGCAGTATTTT.

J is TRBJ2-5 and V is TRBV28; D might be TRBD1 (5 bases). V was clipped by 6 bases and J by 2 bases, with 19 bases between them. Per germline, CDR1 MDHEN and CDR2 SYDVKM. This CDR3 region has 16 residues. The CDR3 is CASSIGFTQGQETQYF. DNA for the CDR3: TGTGCCAGCAGCATCGGGTTTACCCAGGGACAAGAGACCCAGTACTTC.

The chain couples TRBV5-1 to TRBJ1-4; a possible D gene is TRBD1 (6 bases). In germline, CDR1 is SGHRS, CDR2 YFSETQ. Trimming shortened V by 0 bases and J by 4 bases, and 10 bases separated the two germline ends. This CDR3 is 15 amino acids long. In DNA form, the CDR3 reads TGCGCCAGCAGCTTGGTGGGGGGCTTTAATGAAAAACTGTTTTTT. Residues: CASSLVGGFNEKLFF.

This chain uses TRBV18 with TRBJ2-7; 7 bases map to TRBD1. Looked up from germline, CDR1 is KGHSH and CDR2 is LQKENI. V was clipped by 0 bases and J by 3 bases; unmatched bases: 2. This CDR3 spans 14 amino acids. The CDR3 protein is CASSPPGQIYEQYF. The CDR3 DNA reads TGTGCCAGCTCACCACCGGGACAGATCTACGAGCAGTACTTC.

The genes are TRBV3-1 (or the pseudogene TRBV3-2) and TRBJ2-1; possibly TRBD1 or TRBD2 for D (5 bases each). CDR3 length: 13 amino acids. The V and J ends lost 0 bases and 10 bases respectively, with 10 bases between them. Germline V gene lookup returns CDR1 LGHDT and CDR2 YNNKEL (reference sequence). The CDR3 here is CASSQEGVPEQFF. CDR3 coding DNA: TGTGCCAGCAGCCAAGAGGGGGTACCCGAGCAGTTCTTC.

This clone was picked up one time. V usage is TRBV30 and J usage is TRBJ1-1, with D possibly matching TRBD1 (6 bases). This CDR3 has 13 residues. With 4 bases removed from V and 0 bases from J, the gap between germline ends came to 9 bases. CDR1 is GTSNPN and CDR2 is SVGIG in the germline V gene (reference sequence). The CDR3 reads CAWNGQLNTEAFF. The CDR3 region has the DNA TGTGCCTGGAATGGACAGCTGAACACTGAAGCTTTCTTT. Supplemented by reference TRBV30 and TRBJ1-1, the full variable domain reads SQTIHQWPATLVQPVGSPLSLECTVEGTSNPNLYWYRQAAGRGLQLLFYSVGIGQISSEVPQNLSASRPQDRQFILSSKKLLLSDSGFYLCAWNGQLNTEAFFGQGTRLTVV.

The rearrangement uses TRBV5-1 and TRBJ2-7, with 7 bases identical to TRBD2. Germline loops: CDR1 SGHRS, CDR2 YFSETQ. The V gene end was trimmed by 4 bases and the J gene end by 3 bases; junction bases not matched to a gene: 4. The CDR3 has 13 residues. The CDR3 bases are TGCGCCAGCAGCCCCTCGGGAGGCTACGAGCAGTACTTC. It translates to CASSPSGGYEQYF.

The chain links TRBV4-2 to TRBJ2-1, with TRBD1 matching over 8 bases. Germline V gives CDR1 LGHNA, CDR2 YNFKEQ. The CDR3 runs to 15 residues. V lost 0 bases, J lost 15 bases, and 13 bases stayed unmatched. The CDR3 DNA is TGTGCCAGCAGCCAAGATGGCTCAGGACAGGGAAGGGCGTTCTTC. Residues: CASSQDGSGQGRAFF.

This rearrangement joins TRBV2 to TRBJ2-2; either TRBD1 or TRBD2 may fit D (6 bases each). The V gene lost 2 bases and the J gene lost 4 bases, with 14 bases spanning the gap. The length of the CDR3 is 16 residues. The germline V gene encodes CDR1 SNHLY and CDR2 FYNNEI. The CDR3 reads CASSEFETGATGELFF. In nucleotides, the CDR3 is TGTGCCAGCAGTGAATTTGAGACGGGGGCCACCGGGGAGCTGTTTTTT.

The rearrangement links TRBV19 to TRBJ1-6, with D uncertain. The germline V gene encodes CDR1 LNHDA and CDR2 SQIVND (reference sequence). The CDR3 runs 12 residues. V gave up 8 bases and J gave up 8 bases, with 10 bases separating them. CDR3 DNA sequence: TGTGCCAGTGCCGGAGCGGATTCACCCCTCCACTTT. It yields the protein CASAGADSPLHF.

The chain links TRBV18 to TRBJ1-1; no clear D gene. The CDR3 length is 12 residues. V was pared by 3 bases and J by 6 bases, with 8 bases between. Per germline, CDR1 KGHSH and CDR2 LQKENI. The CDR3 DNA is TGTGCCAGCTCACCGGCAGTCGCTGAAGCTTTCTTT. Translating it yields CASSPAVAEAFF.

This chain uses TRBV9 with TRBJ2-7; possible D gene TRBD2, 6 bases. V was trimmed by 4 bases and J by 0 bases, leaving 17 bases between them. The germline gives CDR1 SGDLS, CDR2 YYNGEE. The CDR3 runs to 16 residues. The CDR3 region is CASSPSSGLTSYEQYF. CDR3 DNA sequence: TGTGCCAGCAGCCCCTCTTCGGGACTCACCTCCTACGAGCAGTACTTC.

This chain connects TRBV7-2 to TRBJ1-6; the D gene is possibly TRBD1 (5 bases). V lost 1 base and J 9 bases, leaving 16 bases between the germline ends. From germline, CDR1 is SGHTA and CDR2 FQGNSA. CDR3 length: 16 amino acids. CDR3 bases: TGTGCCAGCAGCTTAGGGTTGGGGCAGGGTAGTTCACCCCTCCACTTT. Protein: CASSLGLGQGSSPLHF.

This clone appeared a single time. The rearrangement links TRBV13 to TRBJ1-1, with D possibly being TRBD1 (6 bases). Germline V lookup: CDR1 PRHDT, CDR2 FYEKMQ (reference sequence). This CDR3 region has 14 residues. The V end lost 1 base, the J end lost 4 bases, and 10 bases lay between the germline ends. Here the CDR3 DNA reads TGTGCCAGCAGCTTAGATTCGGGGGCCACTGAAGCTTTCTTT. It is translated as CASSLDSGATEAFF.

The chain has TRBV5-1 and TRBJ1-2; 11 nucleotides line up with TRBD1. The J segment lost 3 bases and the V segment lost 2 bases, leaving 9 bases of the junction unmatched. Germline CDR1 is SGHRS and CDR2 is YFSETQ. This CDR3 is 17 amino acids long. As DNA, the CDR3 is TGCGCCAGCAGCTTAAACCGGGACAGGGGGACGTACTATGGCTACACCTTC. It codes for CASSLNRDRGTYYGYTF.

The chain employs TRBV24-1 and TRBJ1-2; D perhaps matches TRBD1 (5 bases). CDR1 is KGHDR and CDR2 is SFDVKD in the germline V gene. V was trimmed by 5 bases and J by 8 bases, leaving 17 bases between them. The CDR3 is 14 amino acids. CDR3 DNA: TGTGCCACCAGTGCTTTTAGCCAGGGTAGCGGCTACACCTTC. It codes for CATSAFSQGSGYTF.

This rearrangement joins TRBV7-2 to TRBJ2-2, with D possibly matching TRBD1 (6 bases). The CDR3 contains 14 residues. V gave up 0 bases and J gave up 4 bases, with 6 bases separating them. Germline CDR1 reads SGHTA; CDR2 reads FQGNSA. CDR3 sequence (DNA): TGTGCCAGCAGCTTAGCCAGGGGCACCGGGGAGCTGTTTTTT. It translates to CASSLARGTGELFF. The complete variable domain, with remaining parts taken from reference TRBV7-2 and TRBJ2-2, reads GAGVSQSPSNKVTEKGKDVELRCDPISGHTALYWYRQSLGQGLEFLIYFQGNSAPDKSGLPSDRFSAERTGGSVSTLTIQRTQQEDSAVYLCASSLARGTGELFFGEGSRLTVL.

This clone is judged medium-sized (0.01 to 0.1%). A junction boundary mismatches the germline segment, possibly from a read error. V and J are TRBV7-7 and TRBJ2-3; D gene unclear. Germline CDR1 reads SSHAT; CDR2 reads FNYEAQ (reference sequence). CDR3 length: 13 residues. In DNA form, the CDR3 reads TGTGCTAGCAGCGCATCGGGCACAGATACGCAGTATTTT. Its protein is CASSASGTDTQYF.